The 29 T cell receptor beta chains presented below share a single source sample, sequenced in a study of OX40 agonist ivuxolimab in advanced cancers. Libraries were prepared through the immunoSEQ multiplex PCR assay. This immuneACCESS table, as held by TCRdb, lists in-frame sequences with V and J called but not all clones. Of the missing ones, under half trace to an unresolved V gene in checked studies; the others have no known cause. The sample table shows about 28,000 clones, and approximately 78% are seen once. Of the sample, about a fifth is held by the ten largest clones. Sequences were derived from CD4+ or CD8+ T cells sorted from blood, sampled in a trial of the OX40 agonist ivuxolimab. These receptors were collected from an adult with an advanced solid tumor such as melanoma, head and neck, liver or kidney cancer.

This clone was seen just once. The V call is TRBV27, the J call TRBJ2-2; no reliable D call. Trimming removed 7 bases from V and 0 bases from J, with 15 bases in between. The CDR3 is made up of 16 amino acids. Per the germline V gene, CDR1 is MNHEY and CDR2 is SMNVEV (reference sequence). The DNA of the CDR3 is TGTGCCAGCAATTTGAACGGACGCGCGAACACCGGGGAGCTGTTTTTT. Translated: CASNLNGRANTGELFF.

In its sample, this clone was seen a few times. CDR3 sequence: CASSERGYEQYF. The CDR3 bases are TGTGCCAGCAGTGAAAGAGGCTACGAGCAGTACTTC. The chain uses TRBV6-1 and TRBJ2-7; D unresolved. The ends were cut back, 2 bases at V and 3 bases at J, with 5 bases in the middle. The CDR3 covers 12 residues. The germline CDR1 and CDR2 sequences are MNHNS and SASEGT.

J is TRBJ2-2 and V is TRBV6-6; 7 bases fit TRBD1. V gave up 7 bases and J gave up 1 base; unmatched junction bases: 3. The germline V gene encodes CDR1 MNHNY and CDR2 SVGAGI (reference sequence). The CDR3 has 14 residues. The CDR3 DNA sequence: TGTGCCAGCAATAACAGGGGGAACACCGGGGAGCTGTTTTTT. Protein: CASNNRGNTGELFF.

The V gene is TRBV6-5, the J gene TRBJ2-3; the match to TRBD2 covers 11 bases. This CDR3 has 15 amino acids. J lost 1 base, V lost 6 bases, and 3 bases had no gene match. From germline, CDR1 is MNHEY and CDR2 SVGAGI. CDR3 sequence (DNA): TGTGCCAGCAGAGGGGGACTAGCGGGCACAGATACGCAGTATTTT. This gives the protein CASRGGLAGTDTQYF.

The chain uses TRBV19 and TRBJ2-5; D perhaps matches TRBD2 (6 bases). The germline V gene has CDR1 LNHDA and CDR2 SQIVND (reference sequence). The CDR3 loop spans 13 amino acids. The ends were cut back, 1 base at V and 4 bases at J, with 7 bases in the middle. The CDR3 loop reads CASSIVGGETQYF. The CDR3 region has the DNA TGTGCCAGTAGTATAGTCGGGGGAGAGACCCAGTACTTC.

The chain recombines TRBV7-9 with TRBJ1-4; perhaps TRBD1 as D (6 bases). The V end was cut by 5 bases, the J end by 3 bases, with 16 bases between. This CDR3 is 16 amino acids long. The V gene's germline CDR1 is SEHNR and CDR2 FQNEAQ (reference sequence). CDR3 protein: CASSPTGGGSNEKLFF. Here the CDR3 DNA reads TGTGCCAGCAGCCCCACCGGGGGGGGCTCTAATGAAAAACTGTTTTTT. The whole variable domain, remainder taken from reference TRBV7-9 and TRBJ1-4, is DTGVSQNPRHKITKRGQNVTFRCDPISEHNRLYWYRQTLGQGPEFLTYFQNEAQLEKSRLLSDRFSAERPKGSFSTLEIQRTEQGDSAMYLCASSPTGGGSNEKLFFGSGTQLSVL.

This rearrangement joins TRBV5-1 to TRBJ2-1; a weak D match, TRBD1 (5 bases). V lost 0 bases and J 6 bases, leaving 10 bases between the germline ends. Per the germline V gene, CDR1 is SGHRS and CDR2 is YFSETQ. The CDR3 is 14 amino acids. The CDR3, as DNA: TGCGCCAGCAGCTTGGGTAGACAGCTCAATGAGCAGTTCTTC. It is translated as CASSLGRQLNEQFF.

This chain connects TRBV27 to TRBJ2-1, with D possibly being TRBD2 (6 bases). This CDR3 is built from 16 residues. Germline CDR1 is MNHEY and CDR2 is SMNVEV (reference sequence). The ends were cut back, 4 bases at V and 4 bases at J, with 17 bases in the middle. Here the CDR3 reads CASSSLLAAPYNEQFF. CDR3 DNA sequence: TGTGCCAGCAGTTCCCTACTAGCTGCACCTTACAATGAGCAGTTCTTC.

V gene TRBV4-1 combines with J gene TRBJ2-7, with D perhaps TRBD1 (6 bases). The CDR3 has 13 residues. Germline CDR1 MGHRA, CDR2 YSYEKL. Trimming took off 7 bases at V and 10 bases at J, with 20 bases between the two ends. The CDR3 DNA follows: TGCGCCAGCAAGGCCCTGGGCAGGGGCCACCAGTACTTC. Its translation is CASKALGRGHQYF.

The chain joins TRBV9 to TRBJ2-6; D gene ambiguous. Trimming removed 3 bases from V and 13 bases from J, with 8 bases in between. In germline, CDR1 is SGDLS, CDR2 YYNGEE. The CDR3 is 11 residues long. The CDR3 DNA is TGTGCCAGCAGCGCCCCCGTAGTCCTGACTTTC. Amino acids: CASSAPVVLTF. The variable domain in full, completed from reference TRBV9 and TRBJ2-6, reads DSGVTQTPKHLITATGQRVTLRCSPRSGDLSVYWYQQSLDQGLQFLIQYYNGEERAKGNILERFSAQQFPDLHSELNLSSLELGDSALYFCASSAPVVLTFGAGSRLTVL.

The rearrangement links TRBV15 to TRBJ2-5, with 7 bases that match TRBD2. The CDR3 has 21 amino acids. Germline CDR1 and CDR2: LNHNV and YYDKDF (reference sequence). The J segment lost 4 bases and the V segment lost 1 base, leaving 24 bases of the junction unmatched. The CDR3 sequence is CATSRVRWEGPGNVDGETQYF. Here the CDR3 DNA reads TGTGCCACCAGCAGAGTGCGGTGGGAGGGCCCCGGCAATGTAGATGGAGAGACCCAGTACTTC.

This clone has a handful of counts. The CDR3 region has the DNA TGTGCCAGCAGTTGGACCGGCAGCACTGAAGCTTTCTTT. Encoded protein: CASSWTGSTEAFF. This chain links TRBV27 with TRBJ1-1; D is unresolved. This CDR3 spans 13 amino acids. Trimming left V 4 bases short and J 4 bases short, with 10 bases between. Germline V gene sequence: CDR1 MNHEY, CDR2 SMNVEV (reference sequence).

This chain connects TRBV6-1 to TRBJ2-1; perhaps TRBD2 as D (5 bases). Trimming left V 0 bases short and J 4 bases short, with 13 bases between. Germline assignment: CDR1 MNHNS and CDR2 SASEGT. The CDR3 is made up of 16 amino acids. The CDR3 nucleotides read TGTGCCAGCAGTGAAGCGCACGATCCGGGGTACAATGAGCAGTTCTTC. This encodes CASSEAHDPGYNEQFF.

The chain couples TRBV5-4 to TRBJ2-7; a possible D gene is TRBD1 (6 bases). This CDR3 has 13 residues. The ends were cut back, 0 bases at V and 2 bases at J, with 6 bases in the middle. Germline V lookup: CDR1 SGHNT, CDR2 YYREEE (reference sequence). The CDR3 DNA is TGTGCCAGCAGCTTGGGGGGGCCCTACGAGCAGTACTTC. Protein: CASSLGGPYEQYF.

The chain carries TRBV29-1 and TRBJ1-2; possible D gene TRBD1, 5 bases. V was cut by 8 bases and J by 0 bases, with 13 bases left in between. The germline V gene encodes CDR1 SQVTM and CDR2 ANQGSEA. This CDR3 region has 13 residues. Here the CDR3 reads CSLLEGTNYGYTF. The CDR3 nucleotides are TGCAGCCTCCTGGAGGGGACTAACTATGGCTACACCTTC.

The chain recombines TRBV25-1 with TRBJ2-5; 7 bases are shared with TRBD2. The CDR3 sequence is 14 residues long. V lost 3 bases to trimming and J lost 0 bases; unmatched junction nucleotides: 1. Looked up from germline, CDR1 is MGHDK and CDR2 is SYGVNS. The CDR3 nucleotides are TGTGCCAGCAGTGACCTAGCGGACCAAGAGACCCAGTACTTC. The encoded protein is CASSDLADQETQYF.

The chain employs TRBV4-1 and TRBJ2-7, with D unclear. The CDR3 is 14 amino acids. Per the germline V gene, CDR1 is MGHRA and CDR2 is YSYEKL. V lost 4 bases to trimming and J lost 2 bases, with 12 bases between them. The CDR3 spells CASSLRDNAYEQYF. Here the CDR3 DNA reads TGCGCCAGCAGCCTCCGAGACAACGCCTACGAGCAGTACTTC.

This clone has just one count. The chain combines TRBV6-1 with TRBJ2-3; 11 positions match TRBD2. V lost 8 bases to trimming and J lost 4 bases; unmatched junction nucleotides: 8. CDR3 length: 15 residues. The germline CDR1 and CDR2 sequences are MNHNS and SASEGT. This CDR3 reads CASRFSGGAADTQYF. CDR3 DNA sequence: TGTGCCAGCCGATTTAGCGGGGGGGCGGCAGATACGCAGTATTTT.

The rearrangement joins TRBV15 to TRBJ1-2; D not resolved. Trimming left V 1 base short and J 7 bases short, with 16 bases between. Germline values: CDR1 LNHNV, CDR2 YYDKDF (reference sequence). The CDR3 is 15 residues long. The chain's CDR3 is CATSRVGQELIGYTF. The CDR3, as DNA: TGTGCCACCAGCAGAGTAGGGCAGGAGTTAATTGGCTACACCTTC.

The V and J genes are TRBV7-8 and TRBJ1-1; D not certain. Trimming stripped 3 bases from V and 5 bases from J, with 13 bases between. Germline lookup yields CDR1 SGHVS and CDR2 FQNEAQ. CDR3 length: 14 amino acids. CDR3 sequence (DNA): TGTGCCAGCAGCTTCGGCCGGGGTGGTACTGAAGCTTTCTTT. Protein product: CASSFGRGGTEAFF.

This clone was seen only a few times. This sequence joins TRBV30 and TRBJ1-1; D possibly corresponds to TRBD1 (6 bases). The CDR3 totals 12 residues. The ends were cut back, 7 bases at V and 3 bases at J, with 12 bases in the middle. The germline CDR1 and CDR2 sequences are GTSNPN and SVGIG (reference sequence). The CDR3 spells CASRGGHTEAFF. The DNA for the CDR3 is TGTGCCTCTAGAGGGGGTCACACTGAAGCTTTCTTT.

CDR3 nucleotide sequence: TGTGCCAGCTCGTCTTCAGGGGGCCCTAGCACAGATACGCAGTATTTT. Amino acids: CASSSSGGPSTDTQYF. The rearrangement links TRBV18 to TRBJ2-3; TRBD1 matches 8 bases. The V segment lost 6 bases and the J segment 0 bases; nucleotides outside the gene matches: 8. The CDR3 extends over 16 amino acids. CDR1 KGHSH and CDR2 LQKENI come from the germline V gene.

V and J are TRBV7-3 and TRBJ2-3, with D perhaps matching TRBD2 (6 bases). The germline V gene has CDR1 SGHTA and CDR2 FQGTGA. V lost 5 bases and J 5 bases, leaving 17 bases between the germline ends. The CDR3 has 15 amino acids. DNA for the CDR3: TGTGCCAGCAGCCTCGGGACTTCCTCGGGAGATACGCAGTATTTT. This encodes CASSLGTSSGDTQYF.

This rearrangement joins TRBV10-3 to TRBJ1-5, with D perhaps TRBD1 (5 bases). In germline, CDR1 is ENHRY, CDR2 SYGVKD. The V gene lost 3 bases and the J gene lost 7 bases, with 16 bases spanning the gap. The CDR3 consists of 15 residues. CDR3 in amino acids: CAISDRLVGDQPQHF. The CDR3 DNA sequence: TGTGCCATCAGTGATCGTCTCGTCGGGGACCAGCCCCAGCATTTT.

The chain combines TRBV28 with TRBJ2-7, with D tentatively TRBD1 (6 bases). V gave up 8 bases and J gave up 2 bases, with 16 bases separating them. This CDR3 comprises 14 residues. CDR1 and CDR2 (germline): MDHEN, SYDVKM. The CDR3 bases are TGTGCCAGCTCCAATGGTCCAGGGGCCTACGAGCAGTACTTC. Translating gives CASSNGPGAYEQYF.

This clone was observed a few times. The chain is built from TRBV14 and TRBJ1-1; D is uncertain. Trimming shortened V by 6 bases and J by 5 bases, and 13 bases separated the two germline ends. From germline, CDR1 is SGHDN and CDR2 FVKESK. This CDR3 is built from 13 residues. The DNA for the CDR3 is TGTGCCAGCAGACCCTTCTCGGAGACTGAAGCTTTCTTT. Residues: CASRPFSETEAFF.

This rearrangement joins TRBV2 to TRBJ2-1; D might be TRBD2 (6 bases). CDR3 length: 15 residues. Trimming took 1 base from V and 9 from J, leaving 16 bases between them. CDR1 and CDR2 from the germline V gene are SNHLY and FYNNEI. Here the CDR3 DNA reads TGTGCCAGCAGTGAAGAAGAGCGGGTGGAGTGTGAGCAGTTCTTC. Translated, it gives CASSEEERVECEQFF.

The chain joins TRBV28 to TRBJ1-5, with D possibly matching TRBD1 (6 bases). Germline V gene lookup returns CDR1 MDHEN and CDR2 SYDVKM. The V end lost 6 bases, the J end lost 4 bases, and 13 bases lay between the germline ends. CDR3 length: 14 residues. The CDR3 nucleotides read TGTGCCAGCAGGAGGACAGAGATAAATCAGCCCCAGCATTTT. The encoded protein is CASRRTEINQPQHF. Looking up the rest from reference TRBV28 and TRBJ1-5 gives the full variable domain: DVKVTQSSRYLVKRTGEKVFLECVQDMDHENMFWYRQDPGLGLRLIYFSYDVKMKEKGDIPEGYSVSREKKERFSLILESASTNQTSMYLCASRRTEINQPQHFGDGTRLSIL.

This clone was observed a single time. The rearrangement joins TRBV21-1 to TRBJ2-2; TRBD2 is taken as the D call from the table, unchecked against the DNA. TRBV21-1 is deemed a pseudogene. The CDR3 spans 15 residues. The CDR3 sequence is CASSRGLAGTGELFF. In DNA, the CDR3 is TGTGCCAGCAGCAGGGGACTAGCGGGAACCGGGGAGCTGTTTTTT.